These 2 T cell receptor beta chains share one sample of origin, sequenced in a study of blood T cells in healthy people across ages. A sample-barcoded 5' primer and a J-beta primer mix were used in a second PCR of roughly 7 to 12 cycles. TCRdb reprocessed the 5' RACE reads via MiXCR and lists one record per CDR3 protein. Altogether 600,000 or so distinct CDR3 sequences are present, less than 35% being singletons, with the ten largest covering around 14%. The specimen sequenced was blood. These receptors originate from a woman of 80 years or more in good health.

This clonotype was detected only a few times. The V call is TRBV30, the J call TRBJ1-4; no reliable D call. The length of the CDR3 is 13 residues. Germline CDR1 is GTSNPN and CDR2 is SVGIG (reference sequence). V was cut by 1 base and J by 14 bases, with 17 bases left in between. The CDR3 loop reads CAWSALSENRLFF. The DNA of the CDR3 is TGTGCCTGGAGTGCCCTATCTGAAAATCGGCTGTTTTTT.

Remarks on this clonotype: A much larger clonotype is one base distant, so this may be a read error. The CDR3 DNA is TGTGCCAGCAGCTGGCTCAGGGTGAGAAACGAGCAGTACTTC. Translation gives CASSWLRVRNEQYF. This rearrangement joins TRBV5-6 to TRBJ2-7, with D maybe TRBD1 (5 bases). Trimming cost V 3 bases and J 5 bases, with 15 bases left between them. The CDR3 is 14 amino acids. From germline, CDR1 is SGHDT and CDR2 YYEEEE.